This TCR beta chain is from a study of cytomegalovirus exposure and HLA in healthy donors. V was pared by 2 bases and J by 5 bases, with 7 bases between. CDR3 size: 11 residues. CDR1 and CDR2 from the germline V gene are GTSNPN and SVGIG (reference sequence). Researchers ran the PCR with 60 Vbeta and 13 Jbeta primers. Assay: immunoSEQ multiplex PCR; the TCRdb copy retains only in-frame clones and omits some. The sample shows tens of thousands of clones, approximately 70% of them seen only once. The specimen was PBMCs. The gene calls are TRBV30 and TRBJ2-7; D is uncertain. This sequence was found in a man aged 55 to 70 in good health and CMV-seropositive. The DNA of the CDR3 is TGTGCCTGGAGTAACGGAGACGAGCAGTACTTC. Translated: CAWSNGDEQYF.